A single sample is the source of the 26 T cell receptor delta chains below, sequenced in a study of gammadelta T cells in human blood. TCRdb re-called the RT-PCR reads via CATT. This repertoire shows 950 to 1,000 delta-chain clones, around 40% found once; its top ten account for around 20%. What was sequenced was non-Vgamma9Vdelta2 gamma-delta T cells from infant blood. Every receptor here comes from a human donor.

Concerning this clone itself: A far larger clone is one base from this, pointing to a likely read error. The rearrangement joins TRAV38-2/DV8 to TRDJ1, with 9 bases lining up with TRDD3. Germline CDR1 reads TSESDYY; CDR2 reads QEAYKQQN. The CDR3 covers 20 residues. The CDR3 loop is CAYRSAELGDRWGYTGKLIF. In DNA form, the CDR3 reads TGTGCTTATAGGAGCGCGGAGTTGGGGGATAGGTGGGGCTACACCGGTAAACTCATCTTT.

With regard to this clone: A far larger clone is only one base removed, so a read error is likely. The chain combines TRDV1 with TRDJ1; TRDD3 aligns across 12 bases. Germline lookup yields CDR1 TSWWSYY and CDR2 QGS. V lost 4 bases and J lost 3; bases outside the gene matches: 24. This CDR3 has 22 residues. CDR3: CALGGWSGWGIRRGSYPDKLIF. Here the CDR3 DNA reads TGTGCTCTTGGGGGGTGGAGTGGCTGGGGGATACGCCGGGGGTCTTATCCCGATAAACTCATCTTT.

This chain connects TRDV1 to TRDJ1, with D perhaps matching TRDD2 (9 bases). V shed 5 bases and J shed 0 bases, with 22 bases lying between them. The CDR3 is 18 amino acids. Germline lookup yields CDR1 TSWWSYY and CDR2 QGS. For the CDR3, the DNA is TGTGCTCTTGGGATCACCTTCCTACTGGGGGTCTACACCGATAAACTCATCTTT. It codes for CALGITFLLGVYTDKLIF.

Points on this clone: This sequence may be a read error, since a much larger clone differs from it by one base. The chain carries TRDV1 and TRDJ3, with D maybe TRDD3 (5 bases). This CDR3 contains 22 residues. The germline V gene encodes CDR1 TSWWSYY and CDR2 QGS. The germline V and J ends were trimmed by 0 bases and 0 bases, with 21 bases remaining between them. The CDR3: CALGELDTSPGANSWDTRQMFF. CDR3 bases: TGTGCTCTTGGGGAACTAGATACCTCCCCGGGGGCAAACTCCTGGGACACCCGACAGATGTTTTTC.

Worth noting for this clone: A read error may be the cause here, since a much bigger clone is one base away. The identical CDR3 is also encoded by other nucleotide sequences in the sample. V and J are TRDV1 and TRDJ1; D not certain. Germline values: CDR1 TSWWSYY, CDR2 QGS. The V gene lost 3 bases and the J gene lost 8 bases, with 16 bases spanning the gap. The CDR3 sequence is 14 residues long. This CDR3 is CALGEEGGTEKLIF. Here the CDR3 DNA reads TGTGCTCTTGGGGAGGAAGGAGGTACGGAAAAACTCATCTTT.

The chain is built from TRDV1 and TRDJ1; D call uncertain. From germline, CDR1 is TSWWSYY and CDR2 QGS. Trimming pared 0 bases from V and 0 bases from J, leaving 17 bases between. The CDR3 is made up of 18 amino acids. CDR3 in amino acids: CALGELGVTPLYTDKLIF. CDR3 DNA sequence: TGTGCTCTTGGGGAACTAGGAGTCACCCCCTTGTACACCGATAAACTCATCTTT.

In this sample, this clone is large (0.1 to 1%). The sample contains more than one DNA sequence encoding this CDR3. The chain joins TRDV1 to TRDJ3; no clear D. Germline V gene sequence: CDR1 TSWWSYY, CDR2 QGS. This CDR3 has 22 residues. Trimming pared 1 base from V and 0 bases from J, leaving 22 bases between. In DNA, the CDR3 is TGTGCTCTTGGGGAACACGGGACCACGCCCCCCAAGCGCTCCTGGGACACCCGACAGATGTTTTTC. It is translated as CALGEHGTTPPKRSWDTRQMFF.

Note on this clone: A much larger clone differs from this one at a single base, so this may be a read error. Other DNA sequences of this sample code for an identical CDR3. The chain recombines TRDV1 with TRDJ1; TRDD3 agrees at 8 bases. The J segment lost 5 bases and the V segment lost 1 base, leaving 12 bases of the junction unmatched. There are 17 residues in the CDR3. Germline loops: CDR1 TSWWSYY, CDR2 QGS. The CDR3 reads CALGEQRGIRGTDKLIF. CDR3 bases: TGTGCTCTTGGGGAACAGCGAGGGATACGAGGAACTGATAAACTCATCTTT.

Concerning this clone: A far larger clone is only one base removed, so a read error is likely. The same CDR3 is also encoded by other DNA sequences in this sample. This chain joins TRDV2 and TRDJ1, with 8 bases that match TRDD3. V shed 1 base and J 5 bases; nucleotides not matched to a gene: 5. The CDR3 has 14 residues. Per germline, CDR1 GEAIGNYY and CDR2 EKD. The CDR3 loop is CACDTGDRADKLIF. Here the CDR3 DNA reads TGTGCCTGTGACACGGGGGATAGGGCTGATAAACTCATCTTT.

Turning to this clone: A much larger clonotype is one base distant, so this may be a read error. The same CDR3 also results from other DNA sequences found in this sample. The rearrangement uses TRDV1 and TRDJ1; the match to TRDD3 covers 7 bases. The CDR3 spans 17 residues. Unmatched junction bases numbered 12, after V lost 0 bases and J lost 5 bases. CDR1 TSWWSYY and CDR2 QGS come from the germline V gene. The DNA of the CDR3 is TGTGCTCTTGGGGAACTAGCAGGGGATAGAAGGACTGATAAACTCATCTTT. Encoded protein: CALGELAGDRRTDKLIF.

There are a few counts of this clone. A much more abundant neighbour one base away suggests this may be a read error. This specimen includes other DNA sequences encoding the same CDR3. The chain carries TRDV2 and TRDJ3; 7 bases are a match to TRDD3. The germline gives CDR1 GEAIGNYY, CDR2 EKD. CDR3 length: 16 residues. The CDR3 reads CACDWGSSWDTRQMFF. The CDR3 DNA sequence: TGTGCCTGTGACTGGGGGAGCTCCTGGGACACACGACAGATGTTTTTC.

By sample fraction, this clone is large. Within the sample, other DNA sequences also encode this same CDR3. This rearrangement joins TRDV1 to TRDJ2; 11 bases are a match to TRDD3. The CDR3 totals 21 residues. The germline V gene encodes CDR1 TSWWSYY and CDR2 QGS. The J segment lost 0 bases and the V segment lost 4 bases, leaving 16 bases of the junction unmatched. The CDR3 nucleotides read TGTGCTCTTGGGGGGGGGGTGTCCCCTGGGGGATACCGAGCTTTGACAGCACAACTCTTCTTT. Its protein is CALGGGVSPGGYRALTAQLFF.

To note about this clone: A single base separates this from a much larger clone, so it may be a read error. The chain employs TRDV1 and TRDJ1; D may correspond to TRDD2 or TRDD3 (5 bases each). The V end was cut by 2 bases, the J end by 0 bases, with 31 bases between. CDR3 length: 22 amino acids. Germline lookup yields CDR1 TSWWSYY and CDR2 QGS. CDR3 DNA: TGTGCTCTTGGGGAAACGGAGCCCTACTGGCTTGTTTCTGGGTATAACACCGATAAACTCATCTTT. Translation gives CALGETEPYWLVSGYNTDKLIF.

Within the sample, this clone is large (0.1 to 1%). The chain joins TRDV1 to TRDJ1, with a tentative D call TRDD3 (5 bases). Germline assignment: CDR1 TSWWSYY and CDR2 QGS. The CDR3 runs to 18 residues. V lost 2 bases to trimming and J lost 0 bases, with 19 bases between them. For the CDR3, the DNA is TGTGCTCTTGGGGAAAGTCACGGGGGGGCCCCGTACACCGATAAACTCATCTTT. It yields the protein CALGESHGGAPYTDKLIF.

As regards this clone: It may be a read error: a sequence one base away is much more abundant. Other DNA sequences in the sample encode the same CDR3. The V call is TRDV1, the J call TRDJ1; 10 nucleotides agree with TRDD3. The CDR3 contains 20 residues. Germline V lookup: CDR1 TSWWSYY, CDR2 QGS. The CDR3 loop is CALGAEDPYWGMTYTDKLIF. The DNA of the CDR3 is TGTGCTCTTGGGGCCGAGGACCCGTACTGGGGGATGACTTACACAGATAAACTCATCTTT.

Points on this clone: This sequence may be a read error, since a much larger clone differs from it by one base. The same CDR3 arises from other DNA sequences in this sample as well. The chain is built from TRDV2 and TRDJ3, with D tentatively TRDD3 (6 bases). CDR3 length: 23 amino acids. Germline CDR1 is GEAIGNYY and CDR2 is EKD. In nucleotides, the CDR3 is TGTGCCTGTGACACCGGCCGCTCATACTGGGATTATTATAGCTCCTGGGACACTCGACAGATGTTTTTC. Translating gives CACDTGRSYWDYYSSWDTRQMFF.

Note on this clone: A read error may be the cause here, since a much bigger clone is one base away. The same CDR3 also results from other DNA sequences found in this sample. The chain is built from TRDV2 and TRDJ1; 11 bases are shared with TRDD3. Germline V gives CDR1 GEAIGNYY, CDR2 EKD. This CDR3 is 22 amino acids long. This CDR3 is CACDKTFLRNGLGDTHTDKLIF. DNA of the CDR3: TGTGCCTGTGACAAGACGTTCCTACGTAATGGGCTGGGGGATACCCACACTGATAAACTCATCTTT.

By sample fraction, this clone is large (0.1 to 1%). This sequence joins TRAV29/DV5 and TRDJ1; TRDD3 matches 7 bases. This CDR3 region has 21 residues. Trimming took 0 bases from V and 0 from J; bases not matched to a gene: 23. CDR1 and CDR2 from the germline V gene are NSMFDY and ISSIKDK. The CDR3 is CAASAVNRERWGYGDTDKLIF. CDR3 DNA: TGTGCAGCAAGCGCGGTCAACAGAGAGCGGTGGGGATATGGGGACACCGATAAACTCATCTTT.

Regarding this clone: A much larger clone differs by one base, so this may be a read error. The same CDR3 is also encoded by other DNA sequences in this sample. The rearrangement joins TRDV1 to TRDJ1; 11 bases are shared with TRDD3. CDR1 is TSWWSYY, CDR2 QGS, per germline. There are 23 residues in the CDR3. The CDR3 spells CALGLIRFLLYWGISSYTDKLIF. The CDR3 DNA reads TGTGCTCTTGGGCTAATCAGATTCCTCCTGTACTGGGGGATAAGTAGTTACACTGATAAACTCATCTTT.

The V gene is TRDV1, the J gene TRDJ1; 9 positions agree with TRDD3. CDR3 length equals 23 residues. J gave up 2 bases and V 1 base, and 26 bases lay outside the gene matches. CDR1 is TSWWSYY, CDR2 QGS, per germline. The CDR3 protein is CALGEPTPPTLVTGGRITDKLIF. CDR3 DNA sequence: TGTGCTCTTGGGGAACCCACCCCTCCTACTCTTGTTACTGGGGGACGTATTACCGATAAACTCATCTTT.

This clone was recorded a few times. The chain is built from TRDV1 and TRDJ1; D possibly corresponds to TRDD3 (5 bases). This CDR3 is built from 18 residues. CDR1 and CDR2 from the germline V gene are TSWWSYY and QGS. The germline V and J ends were trimmed by 4 bases and 0 bases, with 21 bases remaining between them. The CDR3 DNA is TGTGCTCTTGGGGGAAGTTCCGACTGGAGTCCGTACACCGATAAACTCATCTTT. This gives the protein CALGGSSDWSPYTDKLIF.

With respect to this clone: This may be a read error, as it is one base from a much larger clone. Other DNA sequences in the sample encode the same CDR3. The chain employs TRAV29/DV5 and TRDJ1; a weak D match, TRDD3 (6 bases). There are 21 residues in the CDR3. Germline V gene sequence: CDR1 NSMFDY, CDR2 ISSIKDK. The CDR3 protein is CAATRGFNVHVRYAAGDKLIF. CDR3 nucleotide sequence: TGTGCGGCAACGCGAGGTTTTAACGTCCACGTGAGATACGCAGCGGGCGATAAACTCATCTTT.

This clone is labeled large (0.1 to 1%). The chain is built from TRDV1 and TRDJ1, with 12 nucleotides matching TRDD3. The V segment lost 4 bases and the J segment 0 bases; nucleotides outside the gene matches: 12. CDR1 TSWWSYY and CDR2 QGS come from the germline V gene. The CDR3 has 19 amino acids. The CDR3 protein is CALGGRRVLGDTYTDKLIF. The CDR3 nucleotides read TGTGCTCTTGGGGGACGACGGGTACTGGGGGATACCTACACCGATAAACTCATCTTT.

This clone occurred once. This likely came from a read error, as a far larger clone is one base away. This chain links TRDV2 with TRDJ3; 9 bases match TRDD3. Germline V lookup: CDR1 GEAIGNYY, CDR2 EKD. The CDR3 consists of 16 residues. CDR3 sequence: CARDWGSSWDTRQMFF. CDR3 nucleotide sequence: TGTGCCCGTGACTGGGGGAGCTCCTGGGACACCCGACAGATGTTTTTC.

By share of the sample, this clone is large (0.1 to 1%). The chain uses TRDV1 and TRDJ1; D perhaps matches TRDD2 (6 bases). The CDR3 contains 15 residues. Germline lookup yields CDR1 TSWWSYY and CDR2 QGS. The ends were cut back, 0 bases at V and 7 bases at J, with 15 bases in the middle. The CDR3 loop is CALGELGTSLIKLIF. The CDR3 DNA follows: TGTGCTCTTGGGGAACTAGGTACTTCCTTGATTAAACTCATCTTT.

On this clone: This may stem from a read error, because a much larger clone lies one nucleotide away. Other DNA sequences in this specimen translate into the identical CDR3. V usage is TRDV1 and J usage is TRDJ1; D is perhaps TRDD2 or TRDD3 (5 bases each). This CDR3 contains 18 residues. V shed 0 bases and J shed 5 bases, with 22 bases lying between them. CDR1 TSWWSYY and CDR2 QGS come from the germline V gene. The CDR3 coding sequence is TGTGCTCTTGGGGAACTTAATTTTGCTACCTACTGGAATGATAAACTCATCTTT. As protein: CALGELNFATYWNDKLIF.